The 32 T cell receptor beta chains listed next were all sequenced from one sample in a study of cytomegalovirus exposure and HLA in healthy donors. PCR employed 60 Vbeta and 13 Jbeta primers. Sequenced by immunoSEQ multiplex PCR; TCRdb stores in-frame clones only, minus some. The repertoire includes about 89,000 clones, less than 85% of them detected once, and around 7% sits in the top ten. Sequenced: PBMCs. The receptor set was obtained from a man aged 35 to 55 in good health and CMV-seropositive.

The rearrangement uses TRBV19 and TRBJ1-5; maybe TRBD1 (5 bases). This CDR3 is 16 amino acids long. The V end was cut by 5 bases, the J end by 1 base, with 15 bases between. Per germline, CDR1 LNHDA and CDR2 SQIVND (reference sequence). The CDR3 bases are TGTGCCAGTAGTTCCCCGCAGGGCCGGAGCAATCAGCCCCAGCATTTT. Translation gives CASSSPQGRSNQPQHF.

The J gene is TRBJ2-5, the V gene TRBV19; D gene uncertain. The CDR3 extends over 14 amino acids. Germline V CDR1 and CDR2: LNHDA, SQIVND (reference sequence). V lost 4 bases, J lost 9 bases, and 18 bases lay in between. The CDR3 bases are TGTGCCAGTAGTACCCAGACCACCGCGGTCCCCCAGTACTTC. Encoded protein: CASSTQTTAVPQYF.

This clone was observed once. The rearrangement links TRBV7-2 to TRBJ2-1; 10 bases match TRBD2. The J segment lost 1 base and the V segment lost 5 bases, leaving 8 bases of the junction unmatched. Per germline, CDR1 SGHTA and CDR2 FQGNSA. This CDR3 has 17 amino acids. The CDR3 is CASSPKLAGGSYNEQFF. The DNA of the CDR3 is TGTGCCAGCAGCCCTAAGTTAGCGGGAGGTTCCTACAATGAGCAGTTCTTC.

The genes are TRBV5-6 and TRBJ1-1, with a tentative D call TRBD1 (6 bases). The CDR3 contains 16 residues. V lost 1 base, J lost 5 bases, and 18 bases lay in between. Germline CDR1 reads SGHDT; CDR2 reads YYEEEE. CDR3 nucleotide sequence: TGTGCCAGCAGCTTGTTCGGGGCACAGGGTTTTACTGAAGCTTTCTTT. Its translation is CASSLFGAQGFTEAFF. Drawing the rest from reference TRBV5-6 and TRBJ1-1, the complete variable domain is DAGVTQSPTHLIKTRGQQVTLRCSPKSGHDTVSWYQQALGQGPQFIFQYYEEEERQRGNFPDRFSGHQFPNYSSELNVNALLLGDSALYLCASSLFGAQGFTEAFFGQGTRLTVV.

This sequence joins TRBV4-1 and TRBJ2-1; 10 bases are shared with TRBD2. From germline, CDR1 is MGHRA and CDR2 YSYEKL. The CDR3 sequence is 18 residues long. The J segment lost 1 base and the V segment lost 0 bases, leaving 6 bases of the junction unmatched. The CDR3 sequence is CASSQDYGGLASYNEQFF. The CDR3 nucleotides read TGCGCCAGCAGCCAAGATTATGGGGGACTAGCGTCCTACAATGAGCAGTTCTTC.

The rearrangement links TRBV6-5 to TRBJ2-1, with TRBD1 identical over 9 bases. After removal of 2 bases from V and 6 bases from J, the junction contained 2 bases not matched to a gene. CDR3 length: 14 amino acids. Germline CDR1 and CDR2: MNHEY and SVGAGI. CDR3 DNA: TGTGCCAGCAGTTACGCGACAGGGGGCAATGAGCAGTTCTTC. Translated, it gives CASSYATGGNEQFF.

The J gene is TRBJ2-5, the V gene TRBV28; D ambiguous. The CDR3 loop spans 13 amino acids. Trimming cost V 1 base and J 4 bases, with 7 bases left between them. Germline assignment: CDR1 MDHEN and CDR2 SYDVKM. Here the CDR3 reads CASSLSLAETQYF. In DNA form, the CDR3 reads TGTGCCAGCAGTTTATCCCTGGCAGAGACCCAGTACTTC. The complete variable domain, with remaining parts taken from reference TRBV28 and TRBJ2-5, reads DVKVTQSSRYLVKRTGEKVFLECVQDMDHENMFWYRQDPGLGLRLIYFSYDVKMKEKGDIPEGYSVSREKKERFSLILESASTNQTSMYLCASSLSLAETQYFGPGTRLLVL.

This chain connects TRBV6-1 to TRBJ2-7, with a tentative D call TRBD2 (6 bases). The ends were cut back, 6 bases at V and 5 bases at J, with 20 bases in the middle. Germline V lookup: CDR1 MNHNS, CDR2 SASEGT. There are 15 residues in the CDR3. CDR3 region: CASRSGRLVLDEQYF. CDR3 nucleotides: TGTGCCAGCAGATCTGGAAGACTAGTCTTGGACGAGCAGTACTTC.

The CDR3 nucleotides are TGCGCCAGCACAGAAGGGGCTGGAAACACCATATATTTT. Translation gives CASTEGAGNTIYF. J is TRBJ1-3 and V is TRBV10-1; a weak D match, TRBD1 (5 bases). Trimming stripped 7 bases from V and 2 bases from J, with 9 bases between. In germline, CDR1 is WNHNN, CDR2 SYGVQD (reference sequence). The CDR3 spans 13 residues.

The chain couples TRBV19 to TRBJ2-3, with 8 bases fitting TRBD1. Germline V CDR1 and CDR2: LNHDA, SQIVND (reference sequence). V lost 6 bases, J lost 3 bases, and 8 bases stayed unmatched. The CDR3 runs to 15 residues. CDR3 protein: CASSNGQGWTDTQYF. The CDR3 DNA follows: TGTGCCAGTAGCAATGGACAGGGTTGGACAGATACGCAGTATTTT.

The chain carries TRBV5-4 and TRBJ1-2; TRBD1 matches 9 bases. After removal of 5 bases from V and 6 bases from J, the junction contained 5 bases not matched to a gene. The CDR3 sequence is 13 residues long. Germline CDR1 is SGHNT and CDR2 is YYREEE (reference sequence). CDR3 bases: TGTGCCAGCAGGTACAGGGGGCAGGATGGCTACACCTTC. Its translation: CASRYRGQDGYTF.

This chain links TRBV13 with TRBJ1-2, with D possibly being TRBD1 (5 bases). Trimming took 0 bases from V and 2 from J, leaving 10 bases between them. The germline gives CDR1 PRHDT, CDR2 FYEKMQ (reference sequence). CDR3 length: 15 residues. For the CDR3, the DNA is TGTGCCAGCAGCTTAGGTAGTCGACAGAACTATGGCTACACCTTC. It translates to CASSLGSRQNYGYTF.

The CDR3 DNA follows: TGTGCCAGCAGCCCCCCGCGGAGGAGCGGGACCCAGTACTTC. This codes for CASSPPRRSGTQYF. The chain carries TRBV28 and TRBJ2-5; the D gene is possibly TRBD2 (5 bases). This CDR3 has 14 residues. The V end was cut by 6 bases, the J end by 7 bases, with 18 bases between. Germline V gives CDR1 MDHEN, CDR2 SYDVKM.

The CDR3 DNA sequence: TGTGCCAGCAGCCAAAGGCGGGCGGTATACTATGGCTACACCTTC. Amino acids: CASSQRRAVYYGYTF. This chain joins TRBV4-2 and TRBJ1-2; D is ambiguous. The CDR3 sequence is 15 residues long. The germline V and J ends were trimmed by 2 bases and 3 bases, with 13 bases remaining between them. CDR1 and CDR2 from the germline V gene are LGHNA and YNFKEQ.

The V gene is TRBV10-2, the J gene TRBJ2-7; 7 bases map to TRBD2. The CDR3 consists of 14 residues. Germline CDR1 and CDR2: WSHSY and SAAADI. The V gene end was trimmed by 3 bases and the J gene end by 1 base; junction bases not matched to a gene: 3. CDR3 DNA sequence: TGCGCCAGCAGTGACTCTAGCGGTTCCTACGAGCAGTACTTC. Amino acid sequence: CASSDSSGSYEQYF.

V and J are TRBV6-1 and TRBJ2-5, with 11 bases aligning to TRBD1. The CDR3 is 16 residues long. The germline gives CDR1 MNHNS, CDR2 SASEGT. Trimming removed 0 bases from V and 5 bases from J; junction bases left unmatched: 5. The CDR3 sequence is CASSEAGTGGWETQYF. In DNA, the CDR3 is TGTGCCAGCAGTGAAGCTGGGACAGGGGGTTGGGAGACCCAGTACTTC.

This clone was detected only once. The chain uses TRBV5-1 and TRBJ2-7, with 7 bases fitting TRBD2. V shed 0 bases, J shed 5 bases, and the junction held 5 bases outside the gene matches. The CDR3 runs to 14 residues. Germline V CDR1 and CDR2: SGHRS, YFSETQ. CDR3 loop: CASSLGARENEQYF. Here the CDR3 DNA reads TGCGCCAGCAGCTTGGGGGCGCGGGAGAACGAGCAGTACTTC.

The chain links TRBV28 to TRBJ2-3; TRBD2 matches at 10 bases. Trimming removed 6 bases from V and 3 bases from J; junction bases left unmatched: 9. The CDR3 sequence is 16 residues long. Germline V gene data show CDR1 as MDHEN and CDR2 as SYDVKM. The CDR3 bases are TGTGCCAGCAGCCTCCTTACTAGCGGGGTAACAGATACGCAGTATTTT. Protein sequence: CASSLLTSGVTDTQYF.

The chain uses TRBV4-1 and TRBJ2-1, with 15 bases lining up with TRBD2. This CDR3 region has 20 residues. Germline CDR1 and CDR2: MGHRA and YSYEKL. J lost 6 bases, V lost 2 bases, and 14 bases had no gene match. The CDR3 DNA reads as TGCGCCAGCAGCCAACCCGACGGGACTAGCGGGAGGTTTTTGATCAATGAGCAGTTCTTC. Protein: CASSQPDGTSGRFLINEQFF.

V and J are TRBV7-9 and TRBJ2-3, with a possible D match to TRBD1 (5 bases). This CDR3 comprises 15 residues. V shed 3 bases and J shed 5 bases, with 15 bases lying between them. Per germline, CDR1 SEHNR and CDR2 FQNEAQ (reference sequence). The CDR3 loop reads CASSFAGQGQDTQYF. CDR3 nucleotide sequence: TGTGCCAGCAGCTTCGCAGGGCAGGGTCAAGATACGCAGTATTTT.

This clone was detected only a few times. The chain employs TRBV5-1 and TRBJ2-5, with a tentative D call TRBD1 (5 bases). CDR3 length: 14 amino acids. Trimming pared 4 bases from V and 7 bases from J, leaving 17 bases between. Germline CDR1 is SGHRS and CDR2 is YFSETQ. The CDR3: CASSILGDQGTQYF. DNA for the CDR3: TGCGCCAGCAGCATACTTGGCGACCAGGGGACCCAGTACTTC.

The genes are TRBV6-5 and TRBJ2-3; 7 nucleotides agree with TRBD1. The germline V gene has CDR1 MNHEY and CDR2 SVGAGI. This CDR3 spans 13 amino acids. The V segment lost 5 bases and the J segment 4 bases; nucleotides outside the gene matches: 3. The CDR3, as DNA: TGTGCCAGCAGTAAAACAGGGGCAGATACGCAGTATTTT. The encoded protein is CASSKTGADTQYF.

CDR3 loop: CASTLNAGVGTEAFF. CDR3 nucleotides: TGTGCCAGCACTCTGAACGCAGGGGTCGGCACTGAAGCTTTCTTT. The chain is built from TRBV6-1 and TRBJ1-1, with a tentative D call TRBD1 (6 bases). Germline values: CDR1 MNHNS, CDR2 SASEGT. Trimming shortened V by 7 bases and J by 4 bases, and 19 bases separated the two germline ends. This CDR3 has 15 residues.

This sequence joins TRBV5-4 and TRBJ2-1; 10 bases agree with TRBD2. The CDR3 spans 15 residues. Germline CDR1 and CDR2: SGHNT and YYREEE (reference sequence). The J segment lost 7 bases and the V segment lost 2 bases, leaving 6 bases of the junction unmatched. CDR3 nucleotides: TGTGCCAGCAGCTTAGCGGGGGGGCCTGGGAATGAGCAGTTCTTC. Translating gives CASSLAGGPGNEQFF. The whole variable domain, filled in from reference TRBV5-4 and TRBJ2-1, reads ETGVTQSPTHLIKTRGQQVTLRCSSQSGHNTVSWYQQALGQGPQFIFQYYREEENGRGNFPPRFSGLQFPNYSSELNVNALELDDSALYLCASSLAGGPGNEQFFGPGTRLTVL.

The rearrangement uses TRBV9 and TRBJ2-1, with 10 bases identical to TRBD2. Germline V CDR1 and CDR2: SGDLS, YYNGEE. This CDR3 has 15 amino acids. J lost 9 bases, V lost 4 bases, and 10 bases had no gene match. CDR3 amino acids: CASSSQREGLGEQFF. CDR3 DNA sequence: TGTGCCAGCAGCTCTCAGCGGGAGGGGCTAGGTGAGCAGTTCTTC.

The count of this clone is one. The gene calls are TRBV18 and TRBJ2-7; D may be TRBD1 (6 bases). V shed 1 base and J shed 0 bases, with 10 bases lying between them. The CDR3 has 15 residues. The germline CDR1 and CDR2 sequences are KGHSH and LQKENI. The CDR3 region has the DNA TGTGCCAGCTCACCACGACAGGCGAACTCCTACGAGCAGTACTTC. It is translated as CASSPRQANSYEQYF.

The chain recombines TRBV11-3 with TRBJ1-2; TRBD1 matches at 7 bases. Germline assignment: CDR1 SGHNT and CDR2 YENEEA. The junction had 4 bases not matched to a gene; V was cut back by 1 base and J by 8 bases. This CDR3 region has 13 residues. The CDR3 spells CASSLGQGSGYTF. The CDR3 DNA sequence: TGTGCCAGCAGCTTAGGACAGGGTAGCGGCTACACCTTC.

The chain is built from TRBV12-5 and TRBJ2-2; TRBD2 is a possible D gene (7 bases). The V end lost 0 bases, the J end lost 3 bases, and 17 bases lay between the germline ends. The CDR3 contains 18 residues. Germline V gene sequence: CDR1 LGHNT, CDR2 FRNRAP. The CDR3 reads CASGLVGGGTFHTGELFF. CDR3 coding DNA: TGTGCTAGTGGTTTGGTAGGGGGGGGAACTTTCCACACCGGGGAGCTGTTTTTT.

This clone was counted a single time. Here the CDR3 reads CASSPLDQVGGGTEAFF. The CDR3 DNA follows: TGTGCCAGCTCACCCTTAGACCAGGTGGGAGGGGGCACTGAAGCTTTCTTT. The chain has TRBV18 and TRBJ1-1; TRBD1 is a possible D gene (6 bases). The CDR3 extends over 17 amino acids. The V end was cut by 3 bases, the J end by 4 bases, with 21 bases between. Germline loops: CDR1 KGHSH, CDR2 LQKENI.

This chain connects TRBV4-2 to TRBJ2-7, with 8 positions matching TRBD1. The CDR3 covers 17 residues. The germline gives CDR1 LGHNA, CDR2 YNFKEQ. The V segment lost 3 bases and the J segment 3 bases; nucleotides outside the gene matches: 13. CDR3 sequence (DNA): TGTGCCAGCAGCCACACACAAGGACAGGGACGCCGCTACGAGCAGTACTTC. Its protein product is CASSHTQGQGRRYEQYF.

The V and J genes are TRBV7-9 and TRBJ2-7; 7 bases match TRBD2. Germline V lookup: CDR1 SEHNR, CDR2 FQNEAQ (reference sequence). J gave up 2 bases and V 4 bases, and 2 bases lay outside the gene matches. This CDR3 is built from 13 residues. The CDR3 loop is CASSYGGAYEQYF. CDR3 sequence (DNA): TGTGCCAGCAGCTATGGGGGGGCCTACGAGCAGTACTTC.

This clone was found once. CDR3 sequence reads: CASSLTGTGGYEQYF. The CDR3 region has the DNA TGTGCCAGCAGCCTCACCGGGACAGGGGGCTACGAGCAGTACTTC. The chain carries TRBV13 and TRBJ2-7; 11 bases match TRBD1. V lost 5 bases to trimming and J lost 3 bases; unmatched junction nucleotides: 6. This CDR3 spans 15 amino acids. Germline CDR1 and CDR2: PRHDT and FYEKMQ (reference sequence).